The following is a T cell receptor beta chain sequence with its context. The antigen is undetermined. The sample comes from a study of cytomegalovirus exposure and HLA in healthy donors. Findings of the study overall: It was about 150 TCR beta chains that were listed as cytomegalovirus-associated.

The CDR3 has 13 amino acids. Deletions cut 3 bases from V and 2 bases from J, with 11 bases between. CDR1 GTSNPN and CDR2 SVGIG come from the germline V gene (reference sequence). Profiled with immunoSEQ multiplex PCR; TCRdb holds only in-frame clones, not every one. The repertoire holds about 73,000 clones, with 85% to 95% as singletons. The sequenced sample was PBMCs. The rearrangement joins TRBV30 to TRBJ2-7; D possibly corresponds to TRBD2 (7 bases). The TCR sequence derives from a man aged 18 to 29 in good health and CMV-seronegative. The CDR3: CAWRTGLAYEQYF. The DNA of the CDR3 is TGTGCCTGGAGGACAGGACTAGCCTACGAGCAGTACTTC. Combining the CDR3 with reference TRBV30 and TRBJ2-7 gives the whole variable domain SQTIHQWPATLVQPVGSPLSLECTVEGTSNPNLYWYRQAAGRGLQLLFYSVGIGQISSEVPQNLSASRPQDRQFILSSKKLLLSDSGFYLCAWRTGLAYEQYFGPGTRLTVT.